This T cell receptor (beta chain) appears in the sequencing data of a study of blood T cell repertoires in COVID-19. Whole-study context: Material from acute and convalescent COVID-19 was sourced from the United States, Italy and Spain. The cDNA or gDNA used as material had been derived from T cells, B-cell-depleted T cells, or PBMCs.

Trimming cost V 11 bases and J 3 bases, with 8 bases left between them. CDR1 is MNHEY, CDR2 SVGAGI, per germline. CDR3 size: 11 residues. Per the original methods: Using reference gene primer amplification, nucleated cell counts were estimated. Repertoires were generated with immunoSEQ multiplex PCR, while TCRdb's copy carries only in-frame clones and drops some. The DNA was the basis for D and trimming; V, J and clone size are from that table. This table holds 270,000 or so clones, roughly 89% found once. J is TRBJ1-5 and V is TRBV6-5; D is uncertain. Sequencing input: peripheral blood. The sequence was collected from a woman between 40 and 55 years old who had recovered from COVID-19. DNA for the CDR3: TGTGCCGGAGGCGACAATCAGCCCCAGCATTTT. Residues: CAGGDNQPQHF.